What follows is one T cell receptor beta chain and its context. Its antigen is unidentified. Trimming pared 5 bases from V and 6 bases from J, leaving 20 bases between. The CDR3 loop spans 16 amino acids. Germline loops: CDR1 MNHEY, CDR2 SMNVEV (reference sequence). The data stem from a study of identical twins. TCRdb called the 5' RACE reads again in MiXCR, with one record for every CDR3 protein. Of some 300,000 distinct CDR3 sequences detected, 9% to 15% appear once; the ten largest clones hold 7.2%. Notes on the study in general: The same donors were not followed; conclusions instead depended on cross-sectional statistical analysis.

Another study also made use of these data, one on yellow fever vaccine responses in identical twins. That work contributes: Vaccine T cell responses of twins reportedly seemed partly convergent and partly personalized.

The sequenced material came from CD8+ T cells sorted from blood. This TCR derives from a woman aged 18-29 years in good health. The chain joins TRBV27 to TRBJ2-1, with D perhaps TRBD1 or TRBD2 (5 bases each). CDR3 amino acids: CASSPLWTQGVNEQFF. The CDR3 coding sequence is TGTGCCAGCAGTCCCCTTTGGACTCAAGGGGTCAATGAGCAGTTCTTC.